Sequencing of this T cell receptor (beta chain) was carried out in a study of blood T cell repertoires in COVID-19. Background on the study: Samples came from the United States, Italy and Spain, spanning acute and convalescent COVID-19.

The Seattle patients joined while their infection was active and were tracked longitudinally afterward. The assay was immunoSEQ multiplex PCR, and TCRdb's table has in-frame clones only and misses some. The top ten hold roughly 2.5% of the sample, which has tens of thousands of clones, about 89% seen once. This TCR was recovered from a man aged 45-60 years with COVID-19, enrolled during active disease. The specimen was peripheral blood.

CDR3 coding DNA: TGTGCCAGCAGCCCAAGGACAGGGTGGAATTCACCCCTCCACTTT. Amino acids: CASSPRTGWNSPLHF. The gene calls are TRBV7-9 and TRBJ1-6; 8 bases are a match to TRBD1. CDR1 is SEHNR and CDR2 is FQNEAQ in the germline V gene (reference sequence). This CDR3 region has 15 residues. V shed 5 bases, J shed 7 bases, and the junction held 7 bases outside the gene matches.